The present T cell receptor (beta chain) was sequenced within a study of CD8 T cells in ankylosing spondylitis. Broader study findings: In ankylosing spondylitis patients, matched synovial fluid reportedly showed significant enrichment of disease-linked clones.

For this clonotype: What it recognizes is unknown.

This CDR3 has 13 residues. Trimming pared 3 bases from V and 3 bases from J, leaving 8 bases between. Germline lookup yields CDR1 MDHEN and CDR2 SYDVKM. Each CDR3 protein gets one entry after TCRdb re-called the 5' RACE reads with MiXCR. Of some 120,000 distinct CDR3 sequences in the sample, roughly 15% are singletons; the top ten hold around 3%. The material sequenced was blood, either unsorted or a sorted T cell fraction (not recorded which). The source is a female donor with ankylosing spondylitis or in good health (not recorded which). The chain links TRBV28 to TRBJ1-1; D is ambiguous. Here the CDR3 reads CASSFLGDTEAFF. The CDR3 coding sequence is TGTGCCAGCAGTTTCTTGGGTGACACTGAAGCTTTCTTT.